The rows below give T cell receptor beta chains drawn from one sample of a study of blood T cell repertoires in COVID-19. Clones were read by immunoSEQ multiplex PCR, and TCRdb kept only the in-frame ones, dropping some. The sample has around 140,000 clones, about 83% seen once. Material for sequencing was peripheral blood. These receptors originate from a man aged 30 to 39 with COVID-19, enrolled during active disease. The CDR3 runs from the conserved cysteine through the conserved F or W. D genes are given only for firm matches. Some rows mark clone size as missing; the rest say once, few, many or name a class of expanded clone.

cdr3_length: 15; d_call: NA; j_call: TRBJ2-2; clone_size: NA; v_call: TRBV6-4; cdr3_nt: TGTGCCAGCAGTGGTAACGGGGAGAACACCGGGGAGCTGTTTTTT; cdr3_aa: CASSGNGENTGELFF
cdr3_length: 15; d_call: TRBD1; j_call: TRBJ2-5; clone_size: NA; v_call: TRBV11-2; cdr3_nt: TGTGCCAGCAGCTTCCAGGGACAGGGACAAGAGACCCAGTACTTC; cdr3_aa: CASSFQGQGQETQYF
cdr3_length: 15; d_call: TRBD2; j_call: TRBJ2-1; clone_size: NA; v_call: TRBV3-1/TRBV3-2; cdr3_nt: TGTGCCAGCCAGCGCGGGACTAGCGACTACAATGAGCAGTTCTTC; cdr3_aa: CASQRGTSDYNEQFF
cdr3_length: 18; d_call: NA; j_call: TRBJ1-5; clone_size: NA; v_call: TRBV19; cdr3_nt: TGTGCCACCACCCCGACATCCTCATCCCGACAGCTCAATCAGCCCCAGCATTTT; cdr3_aa: CATTPTSSSRQLNQPQHF
cdr3_length: 14; d_call: TRBD2; j_call: TRBJ2-7; clone_size: NA; v_call: TRBV6-6; cdr3_nt: TGTGCCAGCAGTCAGGGACTAGCGGTCTACGAGCAGTACTTC; cdr3_aa: CASSQGLAVYEQYF
cdr3_length: 17; d_call: TRBD2; j_call: TRBJ2-1; clone_size: once; v_call: TRBV27; cdr3_nt: TGTGCCAGCAGTTTAACAAAGGGACTAGCGGGAGTTAATGAGCAGTTCTTC; cdr3_aa: CASSLTKGLAGVNEQFF
cdr3_length: 12; d_call: NA; j_call: TRBJ1-1; clone_size: NA; v_call: TRBV6-5; cdr3_nt: TGTGCAGCAGGAGGAATGAACACTGAAGCTTTCTTT; cdr3_aa: CAAGGMNTEAFF
cdr3_length: 15; d_call: TRBD1; j_call: TRBJ2-7; clone_size: NA; v_call: TRBV5-6; cdr3_nt: TGTGCCAGCAGATCCGACAGGGTAACCTCCTACGAGCAGTACTTC; cdr3_aa: CASRSDRVTSYEQYF
cdr3_length: 14; d_call: TRBD1; j_call: TRBJ1-1; clone_size: NA; v_call: TRBV5-1; cdr3_nt: TGCGCCAGCAGCTTGTACAGGGGACACACTGAAGCTTTCTTT; cdr3_aa: CASSLYRGHTEAFF
cdr3_length: 15; d_call: NA; j_call: TRBJ2-3; clone_size: NA; v_call: TRBV11-2; cdr3_nt: TGTGCCAGCAGCCTAGGTCTCCTTTACACAGATACGCAGTATTTT; cdr3_aa: CASSLGLLYTDTQYF
cdr3_length: 12; d_call: NA; j_call: TRBJ1-1; clone_size: NA; v_call: TRBV27; cdr3_nt: TGTGCCAGCAGTTCGCGTTATAGTGAAGCTTTCTTT; cdr3_aa: CASSSRYSEAFF
cdr3_length: 16; d_call: TRBD2; j_call: TRBJ2-1; clone_size: NA; v_call: TRBV2; cdr3_nt: TGTGCCAGCATACTCCGGAGCGGGAGAGGGGACAATGAGCAGTTCTTC; cdr3_aa: CASILRSGRGDNEQFF
cdr3_length: 18; d_call: NA; j_call: TRBJ2-5; clone_size: NA; v_call: TRBV7-9; cdr3_nt: TGTGCCAGCAGCTTAAGGACAGGGATCAGCGGGGAACAAGAGACCCAGTACTTC; cdr3_aa: CASSLRTGISGEQETQYF
cdr3_length: 16; d_call: NA; j_call: TRBJ1-4; clone_size: NA; v_call: TRBV28; cdr3_nt: TGTGCCAGCCTCCCGGGGGGGGGCGAAAAGGTTGAAAAACTGTTTTTT; cdr3_aa: CASLPGGGEKVEKLFF
cdr3_length: 14; d_call: NA; j_call: TRBJ1-3; clone_size: NA; v_call: TRBV2; cdr3_nt: TGTGCCAGCAGGGGCATATCAGCTGGAAACACCATATATTTT; cdr3_aa: CASRGISAGNTIYF
cdr3_length: 16; d_call: NA; j_call: TRBJ2-3; clone_size: NA; v_call: TRBV21-1; cdr3_nt: TGTGCCAGCAGCGGGGACAGGCGGTCTAGCACAGATACGCAGTATTTT; cdr3_aa: CASSGDRRSSTDTQYF
cdr3_length: 13; d_call: NA; j_call: TRBJ2-7; clone_size: NA; v_call: TRBV15; cdr3_nt: TGTGCCACCAGCAGCGAAGAGAACTACGAGCAGTACTTC; cdr3_aa: CATSSEENYEQYF
cdr3_length: 14; d_call: NA; j_call: TRBJ2-3; clone_size: NA; v_call: TRBV28; cdr3_nt: TGTGCCAGCAGTTTATCCCCTAGCACAGATACGCAGTATTTT; cdr3_aa: CASSLSPSTDTQYF
cdr3_length: 12; d_call: NA; j_call: TRBJ1-1; clone_size: NA; v_call: TRBV10-2; cdr3_nt: TGCGCCAGCAGTGTAATGAACACTGAAGCTTTCTTT; cdr3_aa: CASSVMNTEAFF
cdr3_length: 18; d_call: TRBD2; j_call: TRBJ2-2; clone_size: once; v_call: TRBV4-1; cdr3_nt: TGCGCCAGCAGCCGGCACAGGACTAGCGGGAGTGGCACCGGGGAGCTGTTTTTT; cdr3_aa: CASSRHRTSGSGTGELFF
cdr3_length: 14; d_call: NA; j_call: TRBJ1-2; clone_size: few; v_call: TRBV4-3; cdr3_nt: TGCGCCAGCAGCCAAGAACTTCGAAACTATGGCTACACCTTC; cdr3_aa: CASSQELRNYGYTF
cdr3_length: 15; d_call: TRBD2; j_call: TRBJ2-2; clone_size: NA; v_call: TRBV7-7; cdr3_nt: TGTGCTAGCAGCGCCGGGGCGGGGGGCACCGGGGAGCTGTTTTTT; cdr3_aa: CASSAGAGGTGELFF